Below, 8 T cell receptor beta chains from the same sample are listed, as sequenced in a study of T cell repertoires in cytomegalovirus infection. Using its own MiXCR run on the reads, TCRdb lists one record per CDR3 protein. The sample includes 65,000 to 95,000 distinct CDR3 sequences, 3% to 4.5% of them seen just once. What was sequenced was PBMCs. Receptor source: a human donor in good health (CMV status not recorded). Some clones in this sample may be carry-over from other donors' samples.

Ten or more counts support this clonotype. The chain couples TRBV7-4 to TRBJ2-7, with D uncertain. The CDR3 runs 14 residues. CDR1 SGHVT and CDR2 SQSDAQ come from the germline V gene. V dropped 2 bases and J dropped 2 bases, with 10 bases sitting between them. CDR3 sequence (DNA): TGTGCCAGCAGCTTAAGGCATTCTCCCTACGAGCAGTACTTC. This sequence encodes CASSLRHSPYEQYF.

This clonotype occurred many times. CDR3 in DNA: TGTGCCAGCAGCTCGGGACAGGGACGACGGGGCTACACCTTC. This gives the protein CASSSGQGRRGYTF. The rearrangement joins TRBV7-2 to TRBJ1-2; 9 positions agree with TRBD1. V lost 4 bases to trimming and J lost 8 bases; unmatched junction nucleotides: 8. CDR1 and CDR2 from the germline V gene are SGHTA and FQGNSA. This CDR3 spans 14 amino acids.

This clonotype was seen repeatedly, ten times or more. The J gene is TRBJ1-2, the V gene TRBV7-8; 9 nucleotides line up with TRBD1. The CDR3 totals 17 residues. Germline-derived CDR1 and CDR2 are SGHVS and FQNEAQ. The ends lost 6 bases at V and 6 bases at J; junction bases unmatched: 17. CDR3 sequence: CASRLSRVRDRAHGYTF. In DNA form, the CDR3 reads TGTGCCAGCAGGTTGTCTCGAGTCAGGGACAGGGCACATGGCTACACCTTC.

This clonotype has a count of ten or more. J is TRBJ1-5 and V is TRBV7-9; D not certain. CDR1 and CDR2 (germline): SEHNR, FQNEAQ (reference sequence). The CDR3 spans 12 residues. Trimming pared 3 bases from V and 5 bases from J, leaving 5 bases between. CDR3 loop: CASSFPDQPQHF. CDR3 nucleotides: TGTGCCAGCAGCTTCCCCGATCAGCCCCAGCATTTT.

This clonotype was seen many times. The chain is built from TRBV4-1 and TRBJ1-6; D remains ambiguous. The CDR3 spans 15 residues. The germline V gene has CDR1 MGHRA and CDR2 YSYEKL. The V gene lost 0 bases and the J gene lost 6 bases, with 9 bases spanning the gap. In DNA form, the CDR3 reads TGCGCCAGCAGCCAAGACGGACCCCTTAATTCACCCCTCCACTTT. It codes for CASSQDGPLNSPLHF.

This clonotype was seen repeatedly, ten times or more. V is TRBV4-3 and J is TRBJ1-2; D uncertain. Trimming removed 0 bases at V and 4 bases at J, with 9 bases between. This CDR3 spans 14 amino acids. The V gene's germline CDR1 is LGHNA and CDR2 YSLEER. The CDR3 here is CASSQDQASYGYTF. The CDR3 DNA follows: TGCGCCAGCAGCCAAGATCAGGCGAGCTATGGCTACACCTTC.

In this sample, this clonotype turned up many times. The rearrangement joins TRBV18 to TRBJ1-2, with 7 bases lining up with TRBD1. Trimming at V came to 6 bases and at J to 7 bases, leaving 11 bases not matched to a gene. CDR1 and CDR2 from the germline V gene are KGHSH and LQKENI. The CDR3 covers 14 residues. As DNA, the CDR3 is TGTGCCAGCTCTCTTGCCGACAGGGTCCGTGGCTACACCTTC. Protein: CASSLADRVRGYTF. The whole variable domain, filled in from reference TRBV18 and TRBJ1-2, reads NAGVMQNPRHLVRRRGQEARLRCSPMKGHSHVYWYRQLPEEGLKFMVYLQKENIIDESGMPKERFSAEFPKEGPSILRIQQVVRGDSAAYFCASSLADRVRGYTFGSGTRLTVV.

This clonotype was seen repeatedly, ten times or more. The rearrangement joins TRBV12-3 or TRBV12-4 to TRBJ2-1, with 8 bases that match TRBD1. V lost 2 bases and J lost 9; bases outside the gene matches: 9. The CDR3 loop spans 15 amino acids. CDR3 amino acids: CASSLSGRGRGEQFF. CDR3 nucleotides: TGTGCCAGCAGTTTATCGGGCAGGGGGCGAGGTGAGCAGTTCTTC.